The sample holds a few counts of the clone carrying this T cell receptor beta chain. The target antigen is unknown. The entry originates in a study of T-cell memory formation after mild COVID-19. General observations from the study: Of the contracting clones, CD4+ ones lay mainly in CM and EM, and CD8+ ones in EMRA. A second wave of clones peaked on day 37, and their SARS-CoV-2 specificity went unconfirmed. Pre-infection memory showed some responding clones, and this suggested that cross-reactive memory joined.

The germline CDR1 and CDR2 sequences are DFQATT and SNEGSKA (reference sequence). The ends lost 5 bases at V and 6 bases at J; junction bases unmatched: 4. This CDR3 is 14 amino acids long. Constant-segment-primed 5'RACE gave TCR alpha and TCR beta cDNA libraries with sample barcodes and UMIs. TCRdb analysed the 5' RACE reads with MiXCR anew, one entry per CDR3 protein. The table shows around 310,000 distinct CDR3 sequences, with under 25% occurring only once. This chain connects TRBV20-1 to TRBJ2-1, with 13 bases aligning to TRBD2. The sequencing input was PBMCs or a T cell subset sorted from them (not recorded which). This sequence originates from a man between 18 and 35 years old who had mild COVID-19 (a few samples of this study predate the infection). Cell type and time point are not known. In nucleotides, the CDR3 is TGCAGTGCTGGACTAGCGGGGGCGACCAATGAGCAGTTCTTC. Translated, it gives CSAGLAGATNEQFF.